These 19 T cell receptor beta chains came from one sample sequenced in a study of shared clonotypes between healthy human individuals. Naive CD8 populations comprised CD45RO-negative cells positively selected for CCR7, excluding terminally differentiated effector memory CD45RA+ cells. Only in-frame clones appear in the TCRdb table, and some are missing; sequencing was by immunoSEQ multiplex PCR. This table holds hundreds of thousands of clones, 85% to 95% found once. The material sequenced was naive CD8+ T cells sorted from blood. The receptor source for this set is a man younger than 45 in good health.

The chain's CDR3 is CASSSIAIEQFF. CDR3 bases: TGTGCCAGCAGTTCCATAGCCATCGAGCAGTTCTTC. The J gene is TRBJ2-1, the V gene TRBV28; D ambiguous. This CDR3 spans 12 amino acids. The V and J ends lost 4 bases and 10 bases respectively, with 11 bases between them. In germline, CDR1 is MDHEN, CDR2 SYDVKM.

The chain recombines TRBV7-9 with TRBJ2-2, with 9 bases lining up with TRBD2. Germline CDR1 is SEHNR and CDR2 is FQNEAQ (reference sequence). The CDR3 runs 18 residues. Unmatched junction bases numbered 10, after V lost 1 base and J lost 4 bases. The CDR3 loop is CASSLGLAGDLSTGELFF. In DNA form, the CDR3 reads TGTGCCAGCAGCTTAGGGTTAGCGGGAGATTTAAGCACCGGGGAGCTGTTTTTT.

On this clone: Other DNA sequences from this sample encode an identical CDR3 as well. The genes are TRBV28 and TRBJ2-7; 11 nucleotides match TRBD1. V was clipped by 2 bases and J by 7 bases; unmatched bases: 4. The CDR3 totals 14 residues. Germline V gives CDR1 MDHEN, CDR2 SYDVKM. The CDR3 is CASSLGQGAGEQYF. The CDR3 DNA reads as TGTGCCAGCAGTTTAGGACAGGGGGCGGGTGAGCAGTACTTC.

The chain is built from TRBV11-2 and TRBJ2-7; no reliable D call. V was pared by 1 base and J by 5 bases, with 12 bases between. CDR1 is SGHAT and CDR2 is FQNNGV in the germline V gene. The CDR3 extends over 14 amino acids. CDR3 region: CASSLGGGFNEQYF. The CDR3 coding sequence is TGTGCCAGCAGCTTAGGCGGTGGCTTTAACGAGCAGTACTTC.

The chain joins TRBV21-1 to TRBJ2-1; TRBD1 is taken as the D call from the table, unchecked against the DNA. TRBV21-1 is given as a pseudogene. CDR3 length: 16 amino acids. This CDR3 reads CASSKEGVRCYNEQFF. CDR3 coding DNA: TGTGCCAGCAGCAAAGAGGGGGTGCGTTGCTACAATGAGCAGTTCTTC.

The gene calls are TRBV29-1 and TRBJ2-1, with 9 bases fitting TRBD2. V shed 2 bases, J shed 8 bases, and the junction held 13 bases outside the gene matches. This CDR3 has 16 amino acids. Germline V CDR1 and CDR2: SQVTM, ANQGSEA. The DNA of the CDR3 is TGCAGCGTTGAATATAGCGGGAGCGCGGCTTTGGATGAGCAGTTCTTC. Translating gives CSVEYSGSAALDEQFF.

This clone was counted a single time. This chain joins TRBV5-1 and TRBJ2-1; D gene uncertain. V was cut by 4 bases and J by 2 bases, with 19 bases left in between. Germline V gene lookup returns CDR1 SGHRS and CDR2 YFSETQ. CDR3 length equals 17 residues. For the CDR3, the DNA is TGCGCCAGCAGCCCGGGTGTCTCCAGCGAACCCTACAATGAGCAGTTCTTC. It translates to CASSPGVSSEPYNEQFF.

This chain's CDR3 is CASTWTGSPGANVLTF. CDR3 in DNA: TGTGCCAGCACCTGGACAGGGTCCCCTGGGGCCAACGTCCTGACTTTC. This chain links TRBV7-9 with TRBJ2-6, with 8 bases that match TRBD1. With 7 bases clipped from V and 2 bases from J, the junction kept 7 bases outside the gene matches. The CDR3 has 16 amino acids. CDR1 and CDR2 (germline): SEHNR, FQNEAQ (reference sequence).

A word on this clone: This may come from a read error, since a much larger clone is one base off. This sample includes further DNA sequences coding for the same CDR3. The rearrangement joins TRBV7-9 to TRBJ2-3; D is undetermined. Germline values: CDR1 SEHNR, CDR2 FQNEAQ (reference sequence). Trimming removed 1 base from V and 5 bases from J, with 4 bases in between. The CDR3 has 12 residues. CDR3 amino acids: CASSLGVDTQYF. CDR3 sequence (DNA): TGTGCCAGCAGCTTAGGGGTAGATACGCAGTATTTT.

The chain is built from TRBV29-1 and TRBJ2-5, with D perhaps TRBD1 (5 bases). Trimming left V 0 bases short and J 3 bases short, with 17 bases between. The germline gives CDR1 SQVTM, CDR2 ANQGSEA. The CDR3 totals 16 residues. The CDR3 protein is CSVEDGQRGREETQYF. CDR3 bases: TGCAGCGTTGAAGATGGTCAGCGTGGCAGGGAAGAGACCCAGTACTTC.

The count of this clone is one. CDR3 sequence: CASSPGLEQYF. The CDR3 DNA is TGTGCCAGCAGCCCTGGGCTCGAGCAGTACTTC. The rearrangement uses TRBV7-9 and TRBJ2-7; unclear D gene. The V gene lost 5 bases and the J gene lost 6 bases, with 8 bases spanning the gap. CDR1 SEHNR and CDR2 FQNEAQ come from the germline V gene (reference sequence). This CDR3 has 11 residues.

V and J are TRBV14 and TRBJ2-1; TRBD2 matches 7 bases. This CDR3 comprises 14 residues. Trimming at V came to 3 bases and at J to 6 bases, leaving 5 bases not matched to a gene. CDR1 is SGHDN, CDR2 FVKESK, per germline. The CDR3 nucleotides read TGTGCCAGCAGCCAGTGGGGGGGACTCAATGAGCAGTTCTTC. This gives the protein CASSQWGGLNEQFF.

The CDR3 nucleotides read TGTGCCAGCACCTCTAGCGGGAGGGCCTATGATACGCAGTATTTT. It yields the protein CASTSSGRAYDTQYF. V gene TRBV28 combines with J gene TRBJ2-3, with 12 bases lining up with TRBD2. The V gene's germline CDR1 is MDHEN and CDR2 SYDVKM. The CDR3 consists of 15 residues. V lost 7 bases to trimming and J lost 6 bases; unmatched junction nucleotides: 8.

This clone was detected a few times. The same CDR3 can be traced to other DNA sequences in this sample. The V gene is TRBV6-4, the J gene TRBJ1-5; D not resolved. This CDR3 comprises 13 residues. Germline CDR1 and CDR2: MRHNA and SNTAGT. V was trimmed by 3 bases and J by 1 base, leaving 4 bases between them. CDR3 in DNA: TGTGCCAGCAGTGATGGGAGCAATCAGCCCCAGCATTTT. Amino acid sequence: CASSDGSNQPQHF.

The V and J genes are TRBV11-2 and TRBJ2-7; weak D call: TRBD1 (6 bases). CDR1 is SGHAT, CDR2 FQNNGV, per germline. The CDR3 consists of 12 residues. The V gene lost 6 bases and the J gene lost 11 bases, with 17 bases spanning the gap. The CDR3 spells CASSRGQGQEYF. DNA of the CDR3: TGTGCCAGCAGTCGAGGGCAGGGGCAGGAGTACTTC.

V usage is TRBV7-9 and J usage is TRBJ2-5; D perhaps matches TRBD2 (6 bases). The CDR3 runs to 14 residues. V gave up 5 bases and J gave up 4 bases, with 14 bases separating them. Looked up from germline, CDR1 is SEHNR and CDR2 is FQNEAQ (reference sequence). The CDR3 DNA sequence: TGTGCCAGCAGCCCATGGGGGGATGGAGAGACCCAGTACTTC. Its protein is CASSPWGDGETQYF.

The chain uses TRBV6-6 and TRBJ2-1; D not certain. CDR3 size: 14 residues. Deletions cut 2 bases from V and 5 bases from J, with 10 bases between. Germline CDR1 MNHNY, CDR2 SVGAGI (reference sequence). The CDR3 loop is CASSYGQTNNEQFF. CDR3 nucleotide sequence: TGTGCCAGCAGTTACGGTCAGACCAACAATGAGCAGTTCTTC.

The rearrangement uses TRBV7-9 and TRBJ2-1; 9 bases align to TRBD2. Germline-derived CDR1 and CDR2 are SEHNR and FQNEAQ (reference sequence). The CDR3 is 17 amino acids. V dropped 5 bases and J dropped 0; count of bases not matched to a gene: 8. The DNA for the CDR3 is TGTGCCAGCAGCCTGGAGCGTAGCGGGAGCTCCTACAATGAGCAGTTCTTC. It yields the protein CASSLERSGSSYNEQFF. The full variable domain, its missing parts supplied by reference TRBV7-9 and TRBJ2-1, is DTGVSQNPRHKITKRGQNVTFRCDPISEHNRLYWYRQTLGQGPEFLTYFQNEAQLEKSRLLSDRFSAERPKGSFSTLEIQRTEQGDSAMYLCASSLERSGSSYNEQFFGPGTRLTVL.

The genes are TRBV2 and TRBJ2-7, with D perhaps assigned TRBD1 or TRBD2 (5 bases each). Trimming cost V 2 bases and J 3 bases, with 17 bases left between them. This CDR3 comprises 16 residues. Germline V gives CDR1 SNHLY, CDR2 FYNNEI. The CDR3 spells CASSEKFRDGGYEQYF. The DNA of the CDR3 is TGTGCCAGCAGTGAAAAGTTTCGGGACGGAGGCTACGAGCAGTACTTC.